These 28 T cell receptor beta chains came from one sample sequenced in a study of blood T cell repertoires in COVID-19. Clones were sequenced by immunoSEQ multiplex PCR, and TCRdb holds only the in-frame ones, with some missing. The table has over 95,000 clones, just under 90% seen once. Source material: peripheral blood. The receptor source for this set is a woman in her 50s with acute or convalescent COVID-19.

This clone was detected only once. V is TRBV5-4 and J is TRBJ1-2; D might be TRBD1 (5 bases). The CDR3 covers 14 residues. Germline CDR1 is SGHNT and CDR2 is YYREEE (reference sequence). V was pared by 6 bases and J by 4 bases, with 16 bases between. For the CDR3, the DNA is TGTGCCAGCACCCGGCAGGGTATACCCTATGGCTACACCTTC. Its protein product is CASTRQGIPYGYTF.

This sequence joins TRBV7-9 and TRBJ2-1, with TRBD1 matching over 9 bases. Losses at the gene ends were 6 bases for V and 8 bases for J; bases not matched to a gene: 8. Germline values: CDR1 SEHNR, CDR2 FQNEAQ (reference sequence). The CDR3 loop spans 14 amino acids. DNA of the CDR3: TGTGCCAGCAGTTGGGACAGGGATCTATATGAGCAGTTCTTC. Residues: CASSWDRDLYEQFF.

The CDR3 spells CASRGGALNEQYF. As DNA, the CDR3 is TGTGCCAGCAGGGGGGGGGCTCTTAACGAGCAGTACTTC. V usage is TRBV6-5 and J usage is TRBJ2-7; D is perhaps TRBD2 (7 bases). V was shortened by 6 bases and J by 5 bases, with 14 bases between the two germline ends. Germline V CDR1 and CDR2: MNHEY, SVGAGI. The CDR3 consists of 13 residues.

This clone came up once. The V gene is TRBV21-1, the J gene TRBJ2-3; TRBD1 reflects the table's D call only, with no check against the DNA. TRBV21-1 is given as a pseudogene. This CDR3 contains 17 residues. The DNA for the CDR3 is TGTGCCAGCAGCAGGCAGGGACAGGGGGCCTGTACAGATACGCAGTATTTT. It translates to CASSRQGQGACTDTQYF.

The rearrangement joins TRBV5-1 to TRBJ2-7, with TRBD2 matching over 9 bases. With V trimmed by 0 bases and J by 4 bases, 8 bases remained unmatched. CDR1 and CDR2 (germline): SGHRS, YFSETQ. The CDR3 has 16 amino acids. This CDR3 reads CASSLGGGGAGYEQYF. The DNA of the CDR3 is TGCGCCAGCAGCTTGGGAGGCGGGGGGGCCGGATACGAGCAGTACTTC.

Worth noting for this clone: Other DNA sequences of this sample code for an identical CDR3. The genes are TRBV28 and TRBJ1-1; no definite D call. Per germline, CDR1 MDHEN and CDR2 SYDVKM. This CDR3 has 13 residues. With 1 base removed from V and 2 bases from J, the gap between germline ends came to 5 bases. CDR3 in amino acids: CASSLSGNTEAFF. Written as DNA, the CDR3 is TGTGCCAGCAGTTTATCGGGAAACACTGAAGCTTTCTTT.

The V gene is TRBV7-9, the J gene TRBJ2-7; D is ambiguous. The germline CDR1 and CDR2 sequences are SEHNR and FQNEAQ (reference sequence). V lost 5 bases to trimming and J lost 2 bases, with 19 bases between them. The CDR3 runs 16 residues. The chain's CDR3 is CASSVLVTAEPYEQYF. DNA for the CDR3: TGTGCCAGCAGCGTGCTGGTTACCGCAGAACCCTACGAGCAGTACTTC.

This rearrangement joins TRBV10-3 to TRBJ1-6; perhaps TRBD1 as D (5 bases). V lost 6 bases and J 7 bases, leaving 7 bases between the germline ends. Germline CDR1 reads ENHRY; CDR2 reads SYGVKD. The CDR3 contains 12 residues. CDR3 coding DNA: TGTGCCATCAGGGGGCCGAATTCACCCCTCCACTTT. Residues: CAIRGPNSPLHF.

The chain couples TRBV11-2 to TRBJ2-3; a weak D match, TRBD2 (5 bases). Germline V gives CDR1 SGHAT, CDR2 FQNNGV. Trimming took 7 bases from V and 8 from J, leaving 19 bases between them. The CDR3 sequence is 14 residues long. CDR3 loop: CASTPAEPRPTQYF. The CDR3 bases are TGTGCCAGCACCCCAGCGGAACCCCGTCCTACGCAGTATTTT.

As DNA, the CDR3 is TGTGCCAGCAGCCCCCCCAGGGGGGACACTGAAGCTTTCTTT. This encodes CASSPPRGDTEAFF. The V call is TRBV7-9, the J call TRBJ1-1; 7 nucleotides line up with TRBD1. Germline V lookup: CDR1 SEHNR, CDR2 FQNEAQ (reference sequence). The CDR3 covers 14 residues. The trim removed 5 bases at V and 3 bases at J, leaving 6 bases unmatched.

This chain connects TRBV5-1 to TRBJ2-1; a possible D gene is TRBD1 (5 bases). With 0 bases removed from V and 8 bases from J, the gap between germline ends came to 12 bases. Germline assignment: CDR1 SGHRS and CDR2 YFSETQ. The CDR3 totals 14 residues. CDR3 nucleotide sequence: TGCGCCAGCAGCTTGGAAAGCAGGGTTGATGAGCAGTTCTTC. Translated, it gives CASSLESRVDEQFF.

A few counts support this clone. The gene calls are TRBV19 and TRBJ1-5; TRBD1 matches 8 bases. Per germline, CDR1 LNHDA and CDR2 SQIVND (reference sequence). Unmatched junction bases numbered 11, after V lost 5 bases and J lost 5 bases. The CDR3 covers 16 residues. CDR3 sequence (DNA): TGTGCCAGTAGTTACCGACAGGGGCAATTCTATCAGCCCCAGCATTTT. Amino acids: CASSYRQGQFYQPQHF.

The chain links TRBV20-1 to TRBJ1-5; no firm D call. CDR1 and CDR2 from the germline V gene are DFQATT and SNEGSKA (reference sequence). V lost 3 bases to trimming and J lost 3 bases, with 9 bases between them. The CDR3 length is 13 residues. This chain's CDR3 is CSASGLTNQPQHF. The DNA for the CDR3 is TGCAGTGCTAGTGGGCTCACCAATCAGCCCCAGCATTTT.

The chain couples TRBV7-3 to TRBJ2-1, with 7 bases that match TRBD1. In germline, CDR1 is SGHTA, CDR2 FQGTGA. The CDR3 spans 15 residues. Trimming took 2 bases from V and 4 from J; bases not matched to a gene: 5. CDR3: CASSLEAGGYNEQFF. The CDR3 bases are TGTGCCAGCAGCTTAGAGGCAGGGGGATACAATGAGCAGTTCTTC. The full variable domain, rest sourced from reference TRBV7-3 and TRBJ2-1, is GAGVSQTPSNKVTEKGKYVELRCDPISGHTALYWYRQSLGQGPEFLIYFQGTGAADDSGLPNDRFFAVRPEGSVSTLKIQRTERGDSAVYLCASSLEAGGYNEQFFGPGTRLTVL.

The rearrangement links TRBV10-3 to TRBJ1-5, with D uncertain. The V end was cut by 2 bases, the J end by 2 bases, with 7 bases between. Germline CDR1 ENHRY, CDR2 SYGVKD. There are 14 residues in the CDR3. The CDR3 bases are TGTGCCATCAGTGAGGCCGGGGGCAATCAGCCCCAGCATTTT. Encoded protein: CAISEAGGNQPQHF.

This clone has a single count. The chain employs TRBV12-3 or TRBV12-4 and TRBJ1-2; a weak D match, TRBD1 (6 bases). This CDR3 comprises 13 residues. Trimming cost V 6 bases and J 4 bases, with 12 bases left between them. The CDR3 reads CASSTGSTYGYTF. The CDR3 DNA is TGTGCCAGCAGCACAGGGTCCACCTATGGCTACACCTTC.

The CDR3 region has the DNA TGCGCCAGCAGCTTGGCGCCGGGGGGGCCTAGCAATGAGCAGTTCTTC. This codes for CASSLAPGGPSNEQFF. The chain recombines TRBV5-1 with TRBJ2-1, with 8 bases fitting TRBD2. The CDR3 is 16 amino acids. Trimming cost V 0 bases and J 6 bases; bases outside gene matches: 8. The germline V gene encodes CDR1 SGHRS and CDR2 YFSETQ.

The DNA for the CDR3 is TGTGCCAGCTCACCGAAGACAGGGATCCCAGATACGCAGTATTTT. It specifies CASSPKTGIPDTQYF. V usage is TRBV18 and J usage is TRBJ2-3; 7 nucleotides agree with TRBD1. J gave up 4 bases and V 3 bases, and 7 bases lay outside the gene matches. Per the germline V gene, CDR1 is KGHSH and CDR2 is LQKENI. The CDR3 is 15 amino acids.

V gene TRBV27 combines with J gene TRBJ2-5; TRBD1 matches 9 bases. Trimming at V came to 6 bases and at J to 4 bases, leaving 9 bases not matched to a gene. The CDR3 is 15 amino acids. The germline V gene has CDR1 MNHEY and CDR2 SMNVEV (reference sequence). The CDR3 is CASSTGQGWRETQYF. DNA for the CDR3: TGTGCCAGCAGCACGGGACAGGGTTGGCGAGAGACCCAGTACTTC.

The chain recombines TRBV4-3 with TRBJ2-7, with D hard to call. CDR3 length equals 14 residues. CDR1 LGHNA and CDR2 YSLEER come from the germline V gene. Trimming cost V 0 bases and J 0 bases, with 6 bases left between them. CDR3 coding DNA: TGCGCCAGCAGCCAAGAGCGGAACTCCTACGAGCAGTACTTC. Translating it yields CASSQERNSYEQYF.

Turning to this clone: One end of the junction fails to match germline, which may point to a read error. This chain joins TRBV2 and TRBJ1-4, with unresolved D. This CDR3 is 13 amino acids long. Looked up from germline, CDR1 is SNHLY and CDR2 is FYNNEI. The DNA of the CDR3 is TGTGCCAGCAGTATGAAGCCCAATGAAAAGCTGTTTTTT. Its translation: CASSMKPNEKLFF.

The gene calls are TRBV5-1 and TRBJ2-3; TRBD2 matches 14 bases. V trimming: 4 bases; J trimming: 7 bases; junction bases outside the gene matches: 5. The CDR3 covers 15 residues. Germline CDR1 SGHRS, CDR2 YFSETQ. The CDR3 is CASSPTSGGANTQYF. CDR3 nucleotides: TGCGCCAGCAGCCCGACTAGCGGGGGGGCAAATACGCAGTATTTT.

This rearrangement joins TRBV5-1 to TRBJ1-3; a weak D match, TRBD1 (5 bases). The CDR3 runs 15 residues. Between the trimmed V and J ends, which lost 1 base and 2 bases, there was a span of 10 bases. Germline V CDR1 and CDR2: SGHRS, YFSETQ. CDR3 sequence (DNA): TGCGCCAGCAGCTTGTCTGGAGGGGCTGGAAACACCATATATTTT. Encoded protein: CASSLSGGAGNTIYF.

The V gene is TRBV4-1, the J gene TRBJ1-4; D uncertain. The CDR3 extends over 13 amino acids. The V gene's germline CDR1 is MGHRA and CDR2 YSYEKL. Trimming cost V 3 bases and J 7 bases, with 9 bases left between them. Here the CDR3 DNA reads TGCGCCAGCAGCCATGCGAGAGGTGAAAAACTGTTTTTT. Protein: CASSHARGEKLFF.

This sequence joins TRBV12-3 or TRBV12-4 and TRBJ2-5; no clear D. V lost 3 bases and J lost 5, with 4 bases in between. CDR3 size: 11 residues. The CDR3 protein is CASSFRETQYF. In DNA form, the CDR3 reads TGTGCCAGCAGTTTCAGGGAGACCCAGTACTTC.

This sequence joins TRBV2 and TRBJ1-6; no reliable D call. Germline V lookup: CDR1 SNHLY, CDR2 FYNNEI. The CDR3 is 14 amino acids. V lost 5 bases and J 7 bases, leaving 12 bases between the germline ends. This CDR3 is CASSPRGENSPLHF. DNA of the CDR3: TGTGCCAGCAGTCCCCGGGGAGAAAATTCACCCCTCCACTTT.

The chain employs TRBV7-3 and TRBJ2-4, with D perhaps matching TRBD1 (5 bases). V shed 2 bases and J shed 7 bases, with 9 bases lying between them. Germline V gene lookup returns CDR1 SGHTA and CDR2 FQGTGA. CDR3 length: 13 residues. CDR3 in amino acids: CASSLGRGNIQYF. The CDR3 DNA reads TGTGCCAGCAGCTTAGGAAGGGGTAACATTCAGTACTTC.

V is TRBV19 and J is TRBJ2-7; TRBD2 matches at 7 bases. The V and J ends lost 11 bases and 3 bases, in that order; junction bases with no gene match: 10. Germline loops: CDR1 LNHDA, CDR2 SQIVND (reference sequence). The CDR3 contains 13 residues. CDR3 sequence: CAVGRAGFYEQYF. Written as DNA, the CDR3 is TGTGCCGTGGGGAGGGCCGGCTTCTACGAGCAGTACTTC.